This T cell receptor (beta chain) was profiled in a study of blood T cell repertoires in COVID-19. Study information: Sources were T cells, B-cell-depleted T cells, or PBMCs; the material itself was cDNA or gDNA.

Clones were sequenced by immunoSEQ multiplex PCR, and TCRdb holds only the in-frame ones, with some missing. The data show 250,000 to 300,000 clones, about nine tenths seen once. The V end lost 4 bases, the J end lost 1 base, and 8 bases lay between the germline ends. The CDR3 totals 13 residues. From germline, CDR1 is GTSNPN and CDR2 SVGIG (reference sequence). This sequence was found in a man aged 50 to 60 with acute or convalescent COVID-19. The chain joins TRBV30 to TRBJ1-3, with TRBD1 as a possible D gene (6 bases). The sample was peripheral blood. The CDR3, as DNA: TGTGCCTGGAACAGGGCGTCTGGAAACACCATATATTTT. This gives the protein CAWNRASGNTIYF.